This entry features one T cell receptor beta chain sequence. The CDR3 spans 18 residues. Germline CDR1 reads KGHDR; CDR2 reads SFDVKD. V shed 3 bases and J 4 bases; nucleotides not matched to a gene: 15. These data are taken from a study of blood T cells in healthy people across ages. Alongside a J-beta primer mix, a sample-barcoded 5' primer served in a second PCR lasting about 7 to 11 cycles. TCRdb independently ran MiXCR on the 5' RACE reads; one entry per CDR3 protein. The sample has fewer than 1,000,000 distinct CDR3 sequences, about half seen once. The specimen sequenced was blood. This rearrangement joins TRBV24-1 to TRBJ2-3; 7 bases line up with TRBD1. The sequence derives from an older man in good health. The CDR3 DNA reads TGTGCCACCAGTGATGATGCGCCCGGGCAGGGGGTCGCAGATACGCAGTATTTT. Residues: CATSDDAPGQGVADTQYF.